This T cell receptor beta chain was identified in a study of CD8 T cells in ankylosing spondylitis. TCRdb reanalysed the 5' RACE reads using MiXCR and keeps one entry per CDR3 protein. The sample lists a few hundred thousand distinct CDR3 sequences, 20% to 25% occurring once. This clonotype has more than one count but fewer than ten. The antigen is undetermined. Overall study findings and caveats: Typical of ankylosing spondylitis blood, it appeared, was a TCR beta motif of about eight highly homologous variants.

Germline loops: CDR1 SQVTM, CDR2 ANQGSEA. The CDR3 has 14 amino acids. The J segment lost 5 bases and the V segment lost 6 bases, leaving 6 bases of the junction unmatched. The rearrangement joins TRBV29-1 to TRBJ2-1; the match to TRBD1 covers 11 bases. The clonotype was recovered from a male donor with ankylosing spondylitis. What was sequenced was blood, either unsorted or a sorted T cell fraction (not recorded which). The CDR3 coding sequence is TGCAGCGTGAGGGGACAGGGGGTTCACAATGAGCAGTTCTTC. It specifies CSVRGQGVHNEQFF.